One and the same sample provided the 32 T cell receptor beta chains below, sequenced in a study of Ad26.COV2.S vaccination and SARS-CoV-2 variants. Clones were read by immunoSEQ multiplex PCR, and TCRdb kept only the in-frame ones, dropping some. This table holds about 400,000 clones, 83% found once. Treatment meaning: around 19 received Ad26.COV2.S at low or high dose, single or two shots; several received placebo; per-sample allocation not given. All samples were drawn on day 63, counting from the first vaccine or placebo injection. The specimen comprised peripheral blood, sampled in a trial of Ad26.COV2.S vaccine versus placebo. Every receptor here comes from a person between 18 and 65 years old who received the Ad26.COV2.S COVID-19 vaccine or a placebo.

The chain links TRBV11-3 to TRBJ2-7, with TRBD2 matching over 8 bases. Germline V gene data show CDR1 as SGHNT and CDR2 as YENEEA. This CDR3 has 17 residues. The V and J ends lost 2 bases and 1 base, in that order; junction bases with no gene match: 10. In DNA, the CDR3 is TGTGCCAGCAGCTTACTGGTAGCGGGACCGCCTTCCTACGAGCAGTACTTC. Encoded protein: CASSLLVAGPPSYEQYF.

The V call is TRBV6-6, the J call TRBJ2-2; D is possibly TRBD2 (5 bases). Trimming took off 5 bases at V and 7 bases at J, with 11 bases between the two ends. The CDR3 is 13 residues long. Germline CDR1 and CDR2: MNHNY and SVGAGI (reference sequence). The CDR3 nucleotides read TGTGCCAGCAGTCGGACTCCCGGCGGGGAGCTGTTTTTT. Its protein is CASSRTPGGELFF.

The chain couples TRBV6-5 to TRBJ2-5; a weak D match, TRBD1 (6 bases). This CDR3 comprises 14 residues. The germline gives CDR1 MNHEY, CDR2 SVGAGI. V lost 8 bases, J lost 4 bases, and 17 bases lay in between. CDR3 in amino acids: CASRGHLARETQYF. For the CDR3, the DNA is TGTGCCAGCCGGGGACATCTGGCCAGAGAGACCCAGTACTTC.

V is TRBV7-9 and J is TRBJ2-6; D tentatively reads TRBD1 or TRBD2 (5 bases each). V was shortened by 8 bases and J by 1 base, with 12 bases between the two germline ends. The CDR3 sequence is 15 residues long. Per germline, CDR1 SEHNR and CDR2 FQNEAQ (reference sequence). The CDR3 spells CASLGTGSGANVLTF. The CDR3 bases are TGTGCCAGCTTAGGGACCGGTTCTGGGGCCAACGTCCTGACTTTC.

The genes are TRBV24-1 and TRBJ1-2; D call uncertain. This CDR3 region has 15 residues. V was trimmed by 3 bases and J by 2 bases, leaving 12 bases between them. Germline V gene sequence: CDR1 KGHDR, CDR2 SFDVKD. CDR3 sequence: CATSDPPGGNYGYTF. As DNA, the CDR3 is TGTGCCACCAGTGATCCACCGGGCGGGAACTATGGCTACACCTTC.

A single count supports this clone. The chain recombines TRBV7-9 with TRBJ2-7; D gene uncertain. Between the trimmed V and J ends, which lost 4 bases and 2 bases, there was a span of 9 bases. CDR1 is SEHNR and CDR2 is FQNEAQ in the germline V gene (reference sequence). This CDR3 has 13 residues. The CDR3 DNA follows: TGTGCCAGCAGCTCCAGTTTCCCCTACGAGCAGTACTTC. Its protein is CASSSSFPYEQYF.

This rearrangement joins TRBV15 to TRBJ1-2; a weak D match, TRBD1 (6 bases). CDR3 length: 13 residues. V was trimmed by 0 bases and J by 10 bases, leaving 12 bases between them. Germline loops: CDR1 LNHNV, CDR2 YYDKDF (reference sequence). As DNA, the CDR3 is TGTGCCACCAGCAGAGATTATAAGGGACACTACACCTTC. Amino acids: CATSRDYKGHYTF.

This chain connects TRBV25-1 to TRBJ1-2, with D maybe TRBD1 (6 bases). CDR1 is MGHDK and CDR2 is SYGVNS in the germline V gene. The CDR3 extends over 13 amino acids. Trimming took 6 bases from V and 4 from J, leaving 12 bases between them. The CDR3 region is CASRNRESYGYTF. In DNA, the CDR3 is TGTGCCAGCAGGAACAGGGAATCCTATGGCTACACCTTC.

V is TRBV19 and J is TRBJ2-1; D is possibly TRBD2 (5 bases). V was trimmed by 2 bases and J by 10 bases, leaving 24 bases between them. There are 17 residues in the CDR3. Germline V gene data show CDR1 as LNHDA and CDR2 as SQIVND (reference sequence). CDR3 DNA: TGTGCCAGTAGTATAAGGGTCGGGAACTGGCCTTCGGGGGAGCAGTTCTTC. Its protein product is CASSIRVGNWPSGEQFF. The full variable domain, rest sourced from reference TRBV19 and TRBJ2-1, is DGGITQSPKYLFRKEGQNVTLSCEQNLNHDAMYWYRQDPGQGLRLIYYSQIVNDFQKGDIAEGYSVSREKKESFPLTVTSAQKNPTAFYLCASSIRVGNWPSGEQFFGPGTRLTVL.

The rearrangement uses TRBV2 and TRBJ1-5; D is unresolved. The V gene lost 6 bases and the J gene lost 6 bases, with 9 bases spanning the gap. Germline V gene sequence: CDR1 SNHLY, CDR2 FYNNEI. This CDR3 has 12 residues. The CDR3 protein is CASRTYLQPQHF. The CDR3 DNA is TGTGCCAGCAGGACCTACCTTCAGCCCCAGCATTTT.

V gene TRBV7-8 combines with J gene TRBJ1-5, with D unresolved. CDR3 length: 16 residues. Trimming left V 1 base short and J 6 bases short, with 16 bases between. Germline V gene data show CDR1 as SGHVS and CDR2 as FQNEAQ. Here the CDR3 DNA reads TGTGCCAGCAGCTTAGGTAGGGAGGGTACGGGTCAGCCCCAGCATTTT. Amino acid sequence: CASSLGREGTGQPQHF. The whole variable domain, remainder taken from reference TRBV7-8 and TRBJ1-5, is GAGVSQSPRYKVAKRGQDVALRCDPISGHVSLFWYQQALGQGPEFLTYFQNEAQLDKSGLPSDRFFAERPEGSVSTLKIQRTQQEDSAVYLCASSLGREGTGQPQHFGDGTRLSIL.

CDR3 sequence: CASSSGLAGSHPTRDTQYF. Here the CDR3 DNA reads TGTGCCAGCAGCTCGGGACTAGCGGGTTCCCACCCCACCAGAGATACGCAGTATTTT. The chain has TRBV28 and TRBJ2-3, with TRBD2 matching 12 bases. V was clipped by 6 bases and J by 5 bases; unmatched bases: 18. This CDR3 contains 19 residues. The germline CDR1 and CDR2 sequences are MDHEN and SYDVKM.

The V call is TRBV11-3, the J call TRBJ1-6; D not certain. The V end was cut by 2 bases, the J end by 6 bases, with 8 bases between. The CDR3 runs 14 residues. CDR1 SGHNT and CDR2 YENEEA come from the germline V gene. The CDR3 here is CASSLNGPNSPLHF. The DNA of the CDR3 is TGTGCCAGCAGCTTAAACGGGCCTAATTCACCCCTCCACTTT.

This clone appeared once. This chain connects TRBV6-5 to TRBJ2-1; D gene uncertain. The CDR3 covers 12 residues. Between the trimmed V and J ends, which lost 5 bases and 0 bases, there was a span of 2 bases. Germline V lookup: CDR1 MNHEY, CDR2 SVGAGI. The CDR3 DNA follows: TGTGCCAGCAGTATCTCCTACAATGAGCAGTTCTTC. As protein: CASSISYNEQFF.

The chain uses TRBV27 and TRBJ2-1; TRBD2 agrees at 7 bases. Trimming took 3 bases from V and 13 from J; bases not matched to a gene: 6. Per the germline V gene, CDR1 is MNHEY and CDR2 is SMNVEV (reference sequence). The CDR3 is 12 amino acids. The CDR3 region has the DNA TGTGCCAGCAGTTTGGTCGGGGAGGGACAGTTCTTC. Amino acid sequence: CASSLVGEGQFF.

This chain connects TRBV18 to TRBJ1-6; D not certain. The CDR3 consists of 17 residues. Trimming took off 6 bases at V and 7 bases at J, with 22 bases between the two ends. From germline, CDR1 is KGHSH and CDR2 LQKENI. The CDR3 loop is CASSQSLLPDMNSPLHF. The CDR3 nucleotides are TGTGCCAGCTCTCAGTCTCTATTACCCGATATGAATTCACCCCTCCACTTT.

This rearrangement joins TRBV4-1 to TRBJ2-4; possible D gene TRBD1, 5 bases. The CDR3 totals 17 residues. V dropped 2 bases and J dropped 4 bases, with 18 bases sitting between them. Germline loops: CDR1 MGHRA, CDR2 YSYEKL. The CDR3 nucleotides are TGCGCCAGCAGCCAAAGTTCGGCAGGGTACCTAAAAAACATTCAGTACTTC. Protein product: CASSQSSAGYLKNIQYF.

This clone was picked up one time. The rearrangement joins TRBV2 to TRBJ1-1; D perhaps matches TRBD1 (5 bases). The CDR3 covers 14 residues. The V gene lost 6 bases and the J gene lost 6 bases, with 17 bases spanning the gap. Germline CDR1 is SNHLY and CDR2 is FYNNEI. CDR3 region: CASSDGDSRAEAFF. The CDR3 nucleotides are TGTGCCAGCAGCGACGGGGACTCGAGGGCTGAAGCTTTCTTT. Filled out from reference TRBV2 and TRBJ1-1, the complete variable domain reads EPEVTQTPSHQVTQMGQEVILRCVPISNHLYFYWYRQILGQKVEFLVSFYNNEISEKSEIFDDQFSVERPDGSNFTLKIRSTKLEDSAMYFCASSDGDSRAEAFFGQGTRLTVV.

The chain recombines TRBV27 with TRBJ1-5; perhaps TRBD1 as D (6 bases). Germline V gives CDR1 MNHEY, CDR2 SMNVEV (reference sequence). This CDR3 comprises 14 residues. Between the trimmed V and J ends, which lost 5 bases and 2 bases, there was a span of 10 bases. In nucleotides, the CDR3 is TGTGCCAGCAGTATAAGACAGGGCAATCAGCCCCAGCATTTT. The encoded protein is CASSIRQGNQPQHF.

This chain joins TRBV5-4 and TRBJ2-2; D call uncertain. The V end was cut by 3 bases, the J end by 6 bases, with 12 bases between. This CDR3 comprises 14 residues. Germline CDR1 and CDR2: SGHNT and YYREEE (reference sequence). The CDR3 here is CASSSGLNPGELFF. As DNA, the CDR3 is TGTGCCAGCAGCTCGGGCCTCAACCCCGGGGAGCTGTTTTTT.

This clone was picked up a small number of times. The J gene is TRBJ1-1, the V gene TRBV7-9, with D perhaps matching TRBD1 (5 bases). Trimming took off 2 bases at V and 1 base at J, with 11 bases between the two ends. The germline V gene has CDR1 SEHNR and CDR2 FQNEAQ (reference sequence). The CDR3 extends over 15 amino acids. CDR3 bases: TGTGCCAGCAGCTTAACACAGGCTAAGAACACTGAAGCTTTCTTT. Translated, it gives CASSLTQAKNTEAFF. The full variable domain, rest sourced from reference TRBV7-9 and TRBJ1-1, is DTGVSQNPRHKITKRGQNVTFRCDPISEHNRLYWYRQTLGQGPEFLTYFQNEAQLEKSRLLSDRFSAERPKGSFSTLEIQRTEQGDSAMYLCASSLTQAKNTEAFFGQGTRLTVV.

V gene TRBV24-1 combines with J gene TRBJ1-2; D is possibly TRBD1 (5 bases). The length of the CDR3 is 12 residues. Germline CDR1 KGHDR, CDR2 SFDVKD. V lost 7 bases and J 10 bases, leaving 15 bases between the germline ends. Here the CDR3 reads CATRGDGQDYTF. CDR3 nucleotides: TGTGCCACCAGGGGGGACGGGCAGGACTACACCTTC.

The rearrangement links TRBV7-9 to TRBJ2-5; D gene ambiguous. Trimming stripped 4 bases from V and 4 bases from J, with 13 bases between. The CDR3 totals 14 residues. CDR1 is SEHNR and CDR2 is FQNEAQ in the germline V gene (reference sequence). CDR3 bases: TGTGCCAGCAGCTCTGACTGGGTCAGAGAGACCCAGTACTTC. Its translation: CASSSDWVRETQYF. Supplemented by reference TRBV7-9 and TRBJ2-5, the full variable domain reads DTGVSQNPRHKITKRGQNVTFRCDPISEHNRLYWYRQTLGQGPEFLTYFQNEAQLEKSRLLSDRFSAERPKGSFSTLEIQRTEQGDSAMYLCASSSDWVRETQYFGPGTRLLVL.

CDR3 loop: CASSQEGTGAYEQYF. CDR3 sequence (DNA): TGCGCCAGCAGCCAGGAAGGGACAGGGGCCTACGAGCAGTACTTC. This rearrangement joins TRBV4-1 to TRBJ2-7; 10 nucleotides align to TRBD1. V lost 3 bases to trimming and J lost 2 bases; unmatched junction nucleotides: 4. Germline CDR1 reads MGHRA; CDR2 reads YSYEKL. The CDR3 totals 15 residues.

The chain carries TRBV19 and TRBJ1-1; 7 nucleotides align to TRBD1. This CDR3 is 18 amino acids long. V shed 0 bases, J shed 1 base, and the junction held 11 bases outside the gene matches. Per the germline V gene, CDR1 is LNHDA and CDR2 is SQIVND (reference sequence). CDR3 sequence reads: CASSIDVTNRGPNTEAFF. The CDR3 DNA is TGTGCCAGTAGTATAGATGTCACCAACAGGGGCCCGAACACTGAAGCTTTCTTT.

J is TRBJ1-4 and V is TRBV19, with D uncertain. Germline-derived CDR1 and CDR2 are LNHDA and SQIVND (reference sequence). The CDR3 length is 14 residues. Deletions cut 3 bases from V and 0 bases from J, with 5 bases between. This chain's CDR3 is CASSMTPTNEKLFF. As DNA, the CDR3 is TGTGCCAGTAGTATGACGCCAACTAATGAAAAACTGTTTTTT.

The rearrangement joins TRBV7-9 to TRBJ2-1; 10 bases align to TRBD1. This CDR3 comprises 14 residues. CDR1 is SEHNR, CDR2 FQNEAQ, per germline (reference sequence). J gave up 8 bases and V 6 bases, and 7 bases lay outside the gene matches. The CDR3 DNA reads TGTGCCAGCAGGTCTGGACAGGGGGAATATGAGCAGTTCTTC. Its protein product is CASRSGQGEYEQFF.

The CDR3 sequence is CASSSTSGGNSYEQYF. CDR3 DNA sequence: TGTGCCAGCTCATCGACTAGCGGGGGGAACTCCTACGAGCAGTACTTC. The genes are TRBV18 and TRBJ2-7, with 13 bases fitting TRBD2. CDR1 is KGHSH and CDR2 is LQKENI in the germline V gene. V lost 5 bases to trimming and J lost 0 bases; unmatched junction nucleotides: 4. This CDR3 has 16 residues.

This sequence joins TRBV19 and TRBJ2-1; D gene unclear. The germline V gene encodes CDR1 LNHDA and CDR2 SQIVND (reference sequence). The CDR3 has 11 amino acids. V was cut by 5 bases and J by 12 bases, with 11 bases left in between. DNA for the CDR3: TGTGCCAGTAGTTCGGGTGCCGGGCAGTTCTTC. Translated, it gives CASSSGAGQFF.

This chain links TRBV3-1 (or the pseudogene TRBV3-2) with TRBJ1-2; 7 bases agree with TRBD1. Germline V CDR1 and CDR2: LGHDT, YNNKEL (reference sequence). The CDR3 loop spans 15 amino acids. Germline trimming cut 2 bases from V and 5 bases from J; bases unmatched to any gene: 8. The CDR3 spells CASSQSDEGAYGYTF. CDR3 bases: TGTGCCAGCAGCCAATCGGACGAGGGGGCATATGGCTACACCTTC.

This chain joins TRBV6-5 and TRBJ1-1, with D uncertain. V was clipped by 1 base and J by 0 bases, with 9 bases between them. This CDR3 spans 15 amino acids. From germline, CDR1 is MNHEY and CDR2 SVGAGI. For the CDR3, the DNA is TGTGCCAGCAGTTACTTTTTCGATCTGAACACTGAAGCTTTCTTT. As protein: CASSYFFDLNTEAFF.

The CDR3 coding sequence is TGTGCCAGCAGGTTCATAGAAGTCTACAATGAGCAGTTCTTC. Amino acids: CASRFIEVYNEQFF. The chain combines TRBV7-9 with TRBJ2-1, with unresolved D. This CDR3 comprises 14 residues. Trimming removed 6 bases from V and 3 bases from J, with 12 bases in between. Germline assignment: CDR1 SEHNR and CDR2 FQNEAQ (reference sequence).